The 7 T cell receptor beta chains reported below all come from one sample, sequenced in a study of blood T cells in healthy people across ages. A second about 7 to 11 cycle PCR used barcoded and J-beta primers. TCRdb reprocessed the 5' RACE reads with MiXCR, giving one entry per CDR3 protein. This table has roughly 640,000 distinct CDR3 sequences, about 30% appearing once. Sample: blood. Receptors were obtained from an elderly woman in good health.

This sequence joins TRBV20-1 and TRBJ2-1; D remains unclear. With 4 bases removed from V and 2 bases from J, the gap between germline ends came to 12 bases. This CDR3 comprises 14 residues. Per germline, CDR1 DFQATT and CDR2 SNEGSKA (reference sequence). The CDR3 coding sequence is TGCAGTGCTATTGATACCAGTCCCTACAATGAGCAGTTCTTC. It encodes CSAIDTSPYNEQFF.

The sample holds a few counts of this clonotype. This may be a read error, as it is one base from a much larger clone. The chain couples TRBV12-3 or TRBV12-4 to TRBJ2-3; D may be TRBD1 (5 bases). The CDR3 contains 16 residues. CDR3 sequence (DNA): TGTGCCAGCAAAGGTGGGGCCGGAGTGCCCGGAGATGCGCAGTATTTT. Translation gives CASKGGAGVPGDAQYF.

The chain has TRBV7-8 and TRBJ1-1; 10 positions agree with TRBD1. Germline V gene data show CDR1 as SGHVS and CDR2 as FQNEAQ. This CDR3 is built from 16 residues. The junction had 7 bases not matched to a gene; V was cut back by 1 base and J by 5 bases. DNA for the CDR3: TGTGCCAGCAGCTTAGTTGTGACAGGGGGCCGAACTGAAGCTTTCTTT. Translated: CASSLVVTGGRTEAFF.

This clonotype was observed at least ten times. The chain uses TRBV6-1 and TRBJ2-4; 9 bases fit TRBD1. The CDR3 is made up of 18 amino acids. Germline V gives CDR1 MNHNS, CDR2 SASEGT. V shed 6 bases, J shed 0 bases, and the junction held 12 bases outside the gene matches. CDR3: CASRRWGQGGLAKNIQYF. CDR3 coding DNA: TGTGCCAGCAGACGTTGGGGACAGGGCGGATTAGCCAAAAACATTCAGTACTTC.

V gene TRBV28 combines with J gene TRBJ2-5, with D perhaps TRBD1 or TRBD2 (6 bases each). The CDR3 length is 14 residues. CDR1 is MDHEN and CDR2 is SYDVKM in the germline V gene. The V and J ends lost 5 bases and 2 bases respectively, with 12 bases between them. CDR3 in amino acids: CASSGWRGQETQYF. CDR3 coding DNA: TGTGCCAGCAGTGGATGGAGGGGGCAAGAGACCCAGTACTTC.

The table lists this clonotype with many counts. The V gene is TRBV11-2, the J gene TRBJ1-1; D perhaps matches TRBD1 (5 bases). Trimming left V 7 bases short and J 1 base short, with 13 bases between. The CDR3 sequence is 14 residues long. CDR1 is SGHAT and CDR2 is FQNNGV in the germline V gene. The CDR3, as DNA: TGTGCCAGCACCGGGGGTCGGGGGAACACTGAAGCTTTCTTT. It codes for CASTGGRGNTEAFF.

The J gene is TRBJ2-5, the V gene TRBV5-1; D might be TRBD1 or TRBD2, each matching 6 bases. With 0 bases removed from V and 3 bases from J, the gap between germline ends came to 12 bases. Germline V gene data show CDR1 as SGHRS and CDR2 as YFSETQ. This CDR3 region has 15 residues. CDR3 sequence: CASSLGGATEETQYF. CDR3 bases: TGCGCCAGCAGCTTGGGGGGGGCCACAGAAGAGACCCAGTACTTC.